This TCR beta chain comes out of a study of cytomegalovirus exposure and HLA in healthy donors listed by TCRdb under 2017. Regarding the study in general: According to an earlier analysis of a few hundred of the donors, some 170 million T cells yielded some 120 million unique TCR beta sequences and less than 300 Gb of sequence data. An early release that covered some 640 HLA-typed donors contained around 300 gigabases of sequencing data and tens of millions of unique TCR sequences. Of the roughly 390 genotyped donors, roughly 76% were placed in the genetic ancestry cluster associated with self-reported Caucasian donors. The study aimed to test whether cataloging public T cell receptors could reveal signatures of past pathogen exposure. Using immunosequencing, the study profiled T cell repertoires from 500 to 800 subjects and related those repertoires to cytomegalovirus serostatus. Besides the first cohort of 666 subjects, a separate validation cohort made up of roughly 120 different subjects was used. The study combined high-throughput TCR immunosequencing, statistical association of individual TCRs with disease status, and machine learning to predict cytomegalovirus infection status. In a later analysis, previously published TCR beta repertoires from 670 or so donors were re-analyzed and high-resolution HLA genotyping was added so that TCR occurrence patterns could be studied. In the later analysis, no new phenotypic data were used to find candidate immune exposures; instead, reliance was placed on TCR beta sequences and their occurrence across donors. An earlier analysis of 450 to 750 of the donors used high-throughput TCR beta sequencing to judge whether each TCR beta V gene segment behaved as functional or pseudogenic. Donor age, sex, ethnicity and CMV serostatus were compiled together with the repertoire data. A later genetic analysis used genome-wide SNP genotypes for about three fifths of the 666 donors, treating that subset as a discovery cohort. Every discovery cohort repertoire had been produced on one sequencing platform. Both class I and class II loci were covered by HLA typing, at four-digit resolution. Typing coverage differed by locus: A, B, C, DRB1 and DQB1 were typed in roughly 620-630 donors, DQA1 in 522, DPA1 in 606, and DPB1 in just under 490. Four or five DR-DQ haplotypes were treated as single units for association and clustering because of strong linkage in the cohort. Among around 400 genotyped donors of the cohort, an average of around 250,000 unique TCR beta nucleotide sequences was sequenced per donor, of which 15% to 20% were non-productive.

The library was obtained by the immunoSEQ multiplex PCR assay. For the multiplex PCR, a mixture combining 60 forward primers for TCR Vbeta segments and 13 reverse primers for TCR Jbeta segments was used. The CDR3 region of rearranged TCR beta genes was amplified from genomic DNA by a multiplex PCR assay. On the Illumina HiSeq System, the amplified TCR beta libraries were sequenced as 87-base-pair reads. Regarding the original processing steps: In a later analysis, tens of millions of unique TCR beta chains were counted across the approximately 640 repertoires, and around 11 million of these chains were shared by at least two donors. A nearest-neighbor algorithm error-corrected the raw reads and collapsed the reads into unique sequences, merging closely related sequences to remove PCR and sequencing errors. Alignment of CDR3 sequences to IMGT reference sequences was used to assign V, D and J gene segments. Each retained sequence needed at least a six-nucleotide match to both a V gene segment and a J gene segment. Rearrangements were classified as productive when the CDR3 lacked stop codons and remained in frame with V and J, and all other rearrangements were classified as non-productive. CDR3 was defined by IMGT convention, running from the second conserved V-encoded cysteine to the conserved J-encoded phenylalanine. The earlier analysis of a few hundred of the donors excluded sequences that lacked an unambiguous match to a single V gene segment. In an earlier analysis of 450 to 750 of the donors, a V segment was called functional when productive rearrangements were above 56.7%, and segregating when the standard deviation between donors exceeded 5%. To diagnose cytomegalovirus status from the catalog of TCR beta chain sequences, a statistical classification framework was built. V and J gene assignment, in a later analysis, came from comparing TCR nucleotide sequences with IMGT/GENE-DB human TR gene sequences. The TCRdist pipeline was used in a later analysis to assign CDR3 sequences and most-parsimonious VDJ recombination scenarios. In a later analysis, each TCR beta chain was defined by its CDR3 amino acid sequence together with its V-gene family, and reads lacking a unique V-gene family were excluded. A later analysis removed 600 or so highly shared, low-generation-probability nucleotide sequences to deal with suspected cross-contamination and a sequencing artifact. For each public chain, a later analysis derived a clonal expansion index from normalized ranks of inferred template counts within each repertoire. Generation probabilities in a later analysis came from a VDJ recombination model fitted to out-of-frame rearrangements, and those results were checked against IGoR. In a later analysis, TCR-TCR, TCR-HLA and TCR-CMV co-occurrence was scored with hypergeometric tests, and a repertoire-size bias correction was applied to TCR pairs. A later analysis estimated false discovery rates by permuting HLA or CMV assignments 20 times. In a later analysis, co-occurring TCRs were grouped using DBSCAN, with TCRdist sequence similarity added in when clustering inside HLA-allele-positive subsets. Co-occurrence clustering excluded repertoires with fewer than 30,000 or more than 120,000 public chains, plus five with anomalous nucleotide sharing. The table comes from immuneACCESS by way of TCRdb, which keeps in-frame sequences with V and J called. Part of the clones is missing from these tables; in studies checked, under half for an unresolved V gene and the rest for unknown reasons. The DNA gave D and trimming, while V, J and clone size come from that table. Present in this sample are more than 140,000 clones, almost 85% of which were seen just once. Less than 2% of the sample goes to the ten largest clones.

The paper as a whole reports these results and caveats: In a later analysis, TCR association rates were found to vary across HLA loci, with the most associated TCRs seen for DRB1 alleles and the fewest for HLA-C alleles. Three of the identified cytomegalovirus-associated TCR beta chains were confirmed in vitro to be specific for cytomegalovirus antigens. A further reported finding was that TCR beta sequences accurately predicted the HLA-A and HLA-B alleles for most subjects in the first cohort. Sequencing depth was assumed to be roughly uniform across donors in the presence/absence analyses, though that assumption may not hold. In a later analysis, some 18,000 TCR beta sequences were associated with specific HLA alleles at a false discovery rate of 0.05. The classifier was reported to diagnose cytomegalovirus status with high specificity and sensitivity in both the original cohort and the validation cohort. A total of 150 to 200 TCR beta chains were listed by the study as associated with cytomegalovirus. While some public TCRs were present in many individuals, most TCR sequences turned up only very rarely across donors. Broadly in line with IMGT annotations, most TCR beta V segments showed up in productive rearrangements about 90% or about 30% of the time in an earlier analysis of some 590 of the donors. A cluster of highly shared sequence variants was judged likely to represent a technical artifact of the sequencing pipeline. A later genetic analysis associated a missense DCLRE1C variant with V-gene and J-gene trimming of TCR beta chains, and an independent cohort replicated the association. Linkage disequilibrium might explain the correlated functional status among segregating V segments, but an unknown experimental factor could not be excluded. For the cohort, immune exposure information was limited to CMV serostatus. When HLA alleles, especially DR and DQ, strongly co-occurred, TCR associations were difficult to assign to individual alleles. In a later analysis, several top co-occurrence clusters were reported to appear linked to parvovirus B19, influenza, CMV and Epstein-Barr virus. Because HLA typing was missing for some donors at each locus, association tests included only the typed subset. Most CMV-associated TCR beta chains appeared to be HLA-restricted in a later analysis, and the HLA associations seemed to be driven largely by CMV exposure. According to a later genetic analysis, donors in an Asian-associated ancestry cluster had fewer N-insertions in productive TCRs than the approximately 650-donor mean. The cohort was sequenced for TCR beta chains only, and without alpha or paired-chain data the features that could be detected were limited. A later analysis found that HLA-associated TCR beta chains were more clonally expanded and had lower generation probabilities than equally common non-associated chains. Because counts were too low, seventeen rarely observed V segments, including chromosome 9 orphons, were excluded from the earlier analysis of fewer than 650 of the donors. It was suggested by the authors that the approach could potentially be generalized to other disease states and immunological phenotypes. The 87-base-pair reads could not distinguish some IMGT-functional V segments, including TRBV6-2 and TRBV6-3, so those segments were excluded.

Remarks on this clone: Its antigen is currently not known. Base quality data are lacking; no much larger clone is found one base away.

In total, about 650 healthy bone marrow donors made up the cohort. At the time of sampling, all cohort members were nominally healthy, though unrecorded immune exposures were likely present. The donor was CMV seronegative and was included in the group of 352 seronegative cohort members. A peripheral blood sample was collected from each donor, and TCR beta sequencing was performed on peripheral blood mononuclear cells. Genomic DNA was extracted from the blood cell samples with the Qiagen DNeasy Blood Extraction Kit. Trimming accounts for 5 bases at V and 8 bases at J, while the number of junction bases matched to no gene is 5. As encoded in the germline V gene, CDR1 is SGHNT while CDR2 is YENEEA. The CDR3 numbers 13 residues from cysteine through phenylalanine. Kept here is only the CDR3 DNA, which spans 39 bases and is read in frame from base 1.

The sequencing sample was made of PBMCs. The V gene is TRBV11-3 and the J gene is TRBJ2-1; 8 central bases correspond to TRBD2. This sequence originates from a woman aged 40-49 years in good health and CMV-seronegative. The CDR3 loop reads CASSTRTSHEQFF. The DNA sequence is TGTGCCAGCAGCACCCGGACTAGCCATGAGCAGTTCTTC.